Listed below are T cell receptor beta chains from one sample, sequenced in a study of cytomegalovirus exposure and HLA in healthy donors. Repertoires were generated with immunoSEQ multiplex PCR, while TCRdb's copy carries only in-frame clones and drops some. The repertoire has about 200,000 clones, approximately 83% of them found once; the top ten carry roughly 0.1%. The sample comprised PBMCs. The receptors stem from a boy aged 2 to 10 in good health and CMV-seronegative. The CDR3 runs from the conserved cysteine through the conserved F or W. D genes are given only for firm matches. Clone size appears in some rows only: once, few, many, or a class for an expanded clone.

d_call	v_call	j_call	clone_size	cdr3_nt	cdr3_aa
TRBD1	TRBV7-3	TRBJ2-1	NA	TGTGCCAGCAGCGGGGGACAGGGGGTCGATGAGCAGTTCTTC	CASSGGQGVDEQFF
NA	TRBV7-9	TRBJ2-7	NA	TGTGCCAGCAGCTTATCCGACGAGCAGTACTTC	CASSLSDEQYF
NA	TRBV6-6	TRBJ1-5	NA	TGTGCCAGCGAGGTATGGAATTTAGGCAATCAGCCCCAGCATTTT	CASEVWNLGNQPQHF
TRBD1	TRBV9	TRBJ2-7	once	TGTGCCAGCAGCTTAGGACAGGAAGCCTACGAGCAGTACTTC	CASSLGQEAYEQYF
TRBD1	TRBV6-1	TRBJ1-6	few	TGTGCCAGCAGTGAGGACAGGGGGTATAATTCACCCCTCCACTTT	CASSEDRGYNSPLHF
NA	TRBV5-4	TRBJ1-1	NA	TGTGCCAGCGGGCCAGTGGACGGACTTGAGGGCACTGAAGCTTTCTTT	CASGPVDGLEGTEAFF
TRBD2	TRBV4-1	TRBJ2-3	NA	TGCGCCAGCAGCCAAGACCCAGCGGGGGGGCAGAGGGATACGCAGTATTTT	CASSQDPAGGQRDTQYF
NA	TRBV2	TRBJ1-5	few	TGTGCCAGCAGTGAAGCGATGGGGACTGGGCCCCAGCATTTT	CASSEAMGTGPQHF
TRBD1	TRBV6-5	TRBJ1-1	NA	TGTGCCAGCAGTTTCACAGGGGCAGACACTGAAGCTTTCTTT	CASSFTGADTEAFF
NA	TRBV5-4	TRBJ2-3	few	TGTGCCAGCAGCTTGTTCGGGAGCACAGATACGCAGTATTTT	CASSLFGSTDTQYF
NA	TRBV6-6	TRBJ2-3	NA	TGTGCCAGCTCCCATCAGGGCCTCCCTACAGATACGCAGTATTTT	CASSHQGLPTDTQYF
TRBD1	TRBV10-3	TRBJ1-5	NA	TGTGCCATCAGCTCGCAGGGGGTTAGCAATCAGCCCCAGCATTTT	CAISSQGVSNQPQHF
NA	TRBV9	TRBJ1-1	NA	TGTGCCAGCAGCGAAGGGGGTGGCACTGAAGCTTTCTTT	CASSEGGGTEAFF
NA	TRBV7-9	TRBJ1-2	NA	TGTGCCAGCAGCTTAGGACAGACACCAAGTGGCTACACCTTC	CASSLGQTPSGYTF
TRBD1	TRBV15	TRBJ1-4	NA	TGTGCCACCAGCACCCGGACAGGGGATGGTGAAAAACTGTTTTTT	CATSTRTGDGEKLFF
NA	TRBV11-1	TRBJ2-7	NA	TGTGCCAGCAGCTTTCTTGGACAGTCCTACGAGCAGTACTTC	CASSFLGQSYEQYF
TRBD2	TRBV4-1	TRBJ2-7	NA	TGCGCCAGCAGCCAAGAAGGTGCGGCTAGCGGAGATCGGGAGCAGTACTTC	CASSQEGAASGDREQYF
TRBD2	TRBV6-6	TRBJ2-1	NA	TGTGCCAGCAGTTACCCAGCGGGGAATTACAATGAGCAGTTCTTC	CASSYPAGNYNEQFF
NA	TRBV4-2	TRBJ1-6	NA	TGTGCCAGCAGCCAAGAGGGGGGGCCTCCGGCCCTCCACTTT	CASSQEGGPPALHF
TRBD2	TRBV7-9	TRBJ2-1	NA	TGTGCCAGCAGCCGGTTTGCGGGGGGGCCGAACAATGAGCAGTTCTTC	CASSRFAGGPNNEQFF
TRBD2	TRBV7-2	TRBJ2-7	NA	TGTGCCAGCAGCCCAGGGACTAGCGGGACCTACGAGCAGTACTTC	CASSPGTSGTYEQYF
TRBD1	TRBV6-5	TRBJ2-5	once	TGTGCCAGCAGTTACTCGCTTCAGGGGGCAGGGGAGACCCAGTACTTC	CASSYSLQGAGETQYF
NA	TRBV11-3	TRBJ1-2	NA	TGTGCCAGCAGCCCAGGGGTTAGGTATGGCTACACCTTC	CASSPGVRYGYTF
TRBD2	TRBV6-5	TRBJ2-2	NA	TGTGCCAGCAGTCGGGGGGCCGGGGAGCTGTTTTTT	CASSRGAGELFF
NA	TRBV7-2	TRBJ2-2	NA	TGTGCCAGCAGGGTAGGGGCTTCGAACACCGGGGAGCTGTTTTTT	CASRVGASNTGELFF
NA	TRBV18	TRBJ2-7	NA	TGTGCCAGCTCACCCGGGACAATAAAGACCAGACAGTACTTC	CASSPGTIKTRQYF
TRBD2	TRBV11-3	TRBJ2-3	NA	TGTGCCAGCAGCCTTGCCGGGACTAGCGGGGGGGCTGATACGCAGTATTTT	CASSLAGTSGGADTQYF
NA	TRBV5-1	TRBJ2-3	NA	TGCGCCAGCAGCTTAGACATATCCTTTAGCACAGATACGCAGTATTTT	CASSLDISFSTDTQYF